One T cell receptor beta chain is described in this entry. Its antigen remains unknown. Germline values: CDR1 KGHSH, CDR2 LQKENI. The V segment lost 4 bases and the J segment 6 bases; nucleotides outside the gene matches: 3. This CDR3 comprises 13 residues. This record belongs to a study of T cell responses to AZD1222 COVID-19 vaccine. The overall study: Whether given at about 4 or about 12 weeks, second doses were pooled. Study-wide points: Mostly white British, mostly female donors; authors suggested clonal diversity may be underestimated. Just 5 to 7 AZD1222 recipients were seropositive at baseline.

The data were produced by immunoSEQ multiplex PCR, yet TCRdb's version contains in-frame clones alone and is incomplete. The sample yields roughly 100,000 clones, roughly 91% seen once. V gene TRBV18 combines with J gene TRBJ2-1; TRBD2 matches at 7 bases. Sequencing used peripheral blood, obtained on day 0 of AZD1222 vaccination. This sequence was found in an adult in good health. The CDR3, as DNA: TGTGCCAGCTCACAAGCGGGAATCAATGAGCAGTTCTTC. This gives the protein CASSQAGINEQFF.